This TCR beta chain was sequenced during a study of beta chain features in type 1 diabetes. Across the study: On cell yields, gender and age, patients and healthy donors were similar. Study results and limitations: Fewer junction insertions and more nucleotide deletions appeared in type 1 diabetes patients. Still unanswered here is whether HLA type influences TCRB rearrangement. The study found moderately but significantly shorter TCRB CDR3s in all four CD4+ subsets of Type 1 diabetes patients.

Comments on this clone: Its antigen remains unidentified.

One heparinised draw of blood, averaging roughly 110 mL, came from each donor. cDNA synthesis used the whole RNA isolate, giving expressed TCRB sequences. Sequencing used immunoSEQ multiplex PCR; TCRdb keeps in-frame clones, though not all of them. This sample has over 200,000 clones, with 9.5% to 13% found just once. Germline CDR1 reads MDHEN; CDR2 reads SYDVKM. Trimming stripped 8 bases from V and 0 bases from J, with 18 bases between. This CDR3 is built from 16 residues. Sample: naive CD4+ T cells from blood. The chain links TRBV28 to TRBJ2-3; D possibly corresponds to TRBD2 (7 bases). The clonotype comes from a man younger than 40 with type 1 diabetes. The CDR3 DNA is TGTGCCAGCTCCCTAATGGGGGGGCCTAGCACAGATACGCAGTATTTT. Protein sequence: CASSLMGGPSTDTQYF.